This T cell receptor (beta chain) is from a study of monozygotic twins with cystic fibrosis. Study findings and constraints: J usage was most co-twin-similar in 8 of 16 pairs, V in 13. Monozygotic CF twins shared more identical nucleotide clonotypes than unrelated patients.

With regard to this clone: Its target is not known.

Trimming stripped 2 bases from V and 0 bases from J, with 13 bases between. This CDR3 spans 16 amino acids. In germline, CDR1 is MGHRA, CDR2 YSYEKL. TCRdb's copy holds only in-frame clones and misses some; the assay was immunoSEQ multiplex PCR. This table has about 16,000 clones, around 96% appearing once. The chain recombines TRBV4-1 with TRBJ1-2, with D unclear. The source of this sequence is a girl aged 2-10 years with cystic fibrosis. The specimen sequenced was blood. Written as DNA, the CDR3 is TGCGCCAGCAGCCAACCAACGGGTCCTTCTAACTATGGCTACACCTTC. Translating it yields CASSQPTGPSNYGYTF.